This T cell receptor (beta chain) was recorded in a study of CD8 T cells in ankylosing spondylitis. Study-wide results and caveats: Earlier reports found some motif variants in synovial fluid and blood in reactive arthritis. Reportedly, significant enrichment of disease-linked clones occurred in matched ankylosing spondylitis synovial fluid.

V was clipped by 5 bases and J by 3 bases, with 14 bases between them. CDR1 and CDR2 (germline): MDHEN, SYDVKM. This CDR3 comprises 14 residues. Quantitative molecular-barcoded 5'-RACE generated the TCR beta libraries. TCRdb analysed the 5' RACE reads with MiXCR anew, one entry per CDR3 protein. The sample has tens of thousands of distinct CDR3 sequences, about 7.8% seen once. At least ten counts were recorded for this clonotype. What it binds is not known. The clonotype comes from a male donor with ankylosing spondylitis or in good health (not recorded which). The specimen sequenced was blood, either unsorted or a sorted T cell fraction (not recorded which). The rearrangement uses TRBV28 and TRBJ2-7; D is perhaps TRBD1 or TRBD2 (5 bases each). CDR3 loop: CASSSGQGNYEQYF. The CDR3 DNA is TGTGCCAGCAGTAGCGGACAAGGAAACTACGAGCAGTACTTC.